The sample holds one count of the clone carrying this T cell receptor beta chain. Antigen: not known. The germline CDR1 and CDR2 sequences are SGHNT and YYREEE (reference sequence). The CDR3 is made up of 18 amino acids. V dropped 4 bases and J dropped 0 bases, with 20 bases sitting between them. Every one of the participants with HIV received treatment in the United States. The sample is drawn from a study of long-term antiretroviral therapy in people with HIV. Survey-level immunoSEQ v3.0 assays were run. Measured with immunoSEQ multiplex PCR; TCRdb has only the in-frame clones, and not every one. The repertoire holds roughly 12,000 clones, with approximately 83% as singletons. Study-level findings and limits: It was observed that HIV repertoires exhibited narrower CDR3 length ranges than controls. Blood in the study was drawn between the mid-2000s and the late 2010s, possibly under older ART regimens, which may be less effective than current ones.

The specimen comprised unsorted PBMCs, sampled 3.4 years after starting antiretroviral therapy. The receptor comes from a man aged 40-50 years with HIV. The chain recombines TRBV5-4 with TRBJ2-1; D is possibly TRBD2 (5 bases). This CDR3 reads CASSPLVLASSSYNEQFF. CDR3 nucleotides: TGTGCCAGCAGCCCTCTCGTATTAGCGAGCAGCTCCTACAATGAGCAGTTCTTC.